The 26 T cell receptor beta chains presented below share a single source sample, sequenced in a study of siplizumab effects on memory and regulatory T cells. Only in-frame clones appear in the TCRdb table, and some are missing; sequencing was by immunoSEQ multiplex PCR. The sample carries about 100,000 clones, approximately 94% recorded once. Sequencing input: non-Treg CD4+ T cells sorted from blood. These receptors all come from a human donor in good health.

The chain uses TRBV5-4 and TRBJ2-2, with D unresolved. The CDR3 has 15 residues. In germline, CDR1 is SGHNT, CDR2 YYREEE (reference sequence). Trimming left V 4 bases short and J 0 bases short, with 10 bases between. CDR3 DNA sequence: TGTGCCAGCAGCCCGGGTGCGGCGAACACCGGGGAGCTGTTTTTT. Protein sequence: CASSPGAANTGELFF.

J is TRBJ2-7 and V is TRBV11-2; D could derive from TRBD1 or TRBD2 (5 bases each). Deletions cut 1 base from V and 9 bases from J, with 13 bases between. The germline V gene has CDR1 SGHAT and CDR2 FQNNGV. The CDR3 sequence is 13 residues long. The CDR3, as DNA: TGTGCCAGCAGCTTAGGGGACCGACAGAGGCAGTACTTC. Amino acid sequence: CASSLGDRQRQYF.

The chain links TRBV9 to TRBJ2-7, with 8 bases fitting TRBD2. The CDR3 extends over 16 amino acids. Trimming at V came to 4 bases and at J to 7 bases, leaving 16 bases not matched to a gene. CDR1 is SGDLS, CDR2 YYNGEE, per germline. The CDR3 coding sequence is TGTGCCAGCAGCTCGGGGGGGCGCATGGGCGTACGGGAGCAGTACTTC. Protein: CASSSGGRMGVREQYF.

The genes are TRBV2 and TRBJ1-2; 8 nucleotides line up with TRBD1. Germline loops: CDR1 SNHLY, CDR2 FYNNEI. V lost 6 bases to trimming and J lost 7 bases; unmatched junction nucleotides: 7. The CDR3 is 13 amino acids. CDR3 sequence: CASSAGGWGGYTF. The CDR3 region has the DNA TGTGCCAGCAGCGCAGGGGGCTGGGGTGGCTACACCTTC. Variable domain in full (rest from reference TRBV2 and TRBJ1-2): EPEVTQTPSHQVTQMGQEVILRCVPISNHLYFYWYRQILGQKVEFLVSFYNNEISEKSEIFDDQFSVERPDGSNFTLKIRSTKLEDSAMYFCASSAGGWGGYTFGSGTRLTVV.

The J gene is TRBJ1-1, the V gene TRBV5-1; 8 bases map to TRBD1. Trimming removed 5 bases from V and 5 bases from J; junction bases left unmatched: 11. Germline CDR1 and CDR2: SGHRS and YFSETQ. This CDR3 spans 15 amino acids. As DNA, the CDR3 is TGCGCCAGCAGTATTAACAGGGGGAAGACGACTGAAGCTTTCTTT. Translating gives CASSINRGKTTEAFF.

The sample holds one count of this clone. In nucleotides, the CDR3 is TGTGCCAGCAGCACAACACCCCAGGGACTACAGTACTTC. Amino acids: CASSTTPQGLQYF. The chain is built from TRBV7-2 and TRBJ2-7; 7 positions agree with TRBD2. There are 13 residues in the CDR3. CDR1 is SGHTA and CDR2 is FQGNSA in the germline V gene. J gave up 10 bases and V 5 bases, and 11 bases lay outside the gene matches.

Only one count was recorded for this clone. The chain links TRBV5-1 to TRBJ2-2; 12 positions agree with TRBD2. The CDR3 is 16 amino acids. Germline V gene lookup returns CDR1 SGHRS and CDR2 YFSETQ. V lost 2 bases to trimming and J lost 8 bases; unmatched junction nucleotides: 7. CDR3: CASSFEPSGRAGELFF. CDR3 bases: TGCGCCAGCAGCTTCGAGCCTAGCGGGAGGGCTGGGGAGCTGTTTTTT.

The chain combines TRBV28 with TRBJ2-3; D may correspond to TRBD1 or TRBD2 (6 bases each). The V and J ends lost 5 bases and 1 base respectively, with 22 bases between them. The CDR3 contains 18 residues. The germline CDR1 and CDR2 sequences are MDHEN and SYDVKM. In nucleotides, the CDR3 is TGTGCCAGCAGTCGATTTGCTCGGGGGCGGGACCGCACAGATACGCAGTATTTT. Its translation is CASSRFARGRDRTDTQYF.

The gene calls are TRBV28 and TRBJ1-5; no clear D. The V gene's germline CDR1 is MDHEN and CDR2 SYDVKM. This CDR3 comprises 12 residues. V gave up 10 bases and J gave up 6 bases, with 13 bases separating them. This CDR3 is CATRTFIQPQHF. Here the CDR3 DNA reads TGTGCCACCAGAACTTTTATTCAGCCCCAGCATTTT.

The rearrangement uses TRBV2 and TRBJ2-3; no firm D call. Germline V gene lookup returns CDR1 SNHLY and CDR2 FYNNEI. Trimming removed 2 bases from V and 4 bases from J, with 4 bases in between. This CDR3 spans 12 amino acids. The CDR3 DNA is TGTGCCAGCAGTGAAACCTCAGATACGCAGTATTTT. It specifies CASSETSDTQYF.

This rearrangement joins TRBV7-2 to TRBJ2-7; TRBD1 agrees at 7 bases. V lost 2 bases and J lost 3; bases outside the gene matches: 4. CDR1 is SGHTA and CDR2 is FQGNSA in the germline V gene. The length of the CDR3 is 14 residues. CDR3 amino acids: CASSLRGTVYEQYF. In DNA, the CDR3 is TGTGCCAGCAGCTTAAGGGGGACAGTCTACGAGCAGTACTTC.

Here the CDR3 reads CASSLETGVYGYTF. The CDR3 DNA is TGCGCCAGCAGCTTGGAGACAGGGGTTTATGGCTACACCTTC. The chain employs TRBV5-1 and TRBJ1-2; 8 bases are a match to TRBD1. There are 14 residues in the CDR3. The germline CDR1 and CDR2 sequences are SGHRS and YFSETQ. Trimming at V came to 0 bases and at J to 5 bases, leaving 3 bases not matched to a gene.

This chain joins TRBV7-3 and TRBJ2-1; TRBD2 agrees at 13 bases. The CDR3 contains 16 residues. Germline assignment: CDR1 SGHTA and CDR2 FQGTGA. The V segment lost 4 bases and the J segment 5 bases; nucleotides outside the gene matches: 5. The CDR3 reads CASSSRTSGSHNEQFF. The CDR3 nucleotides read TGTGCCAGCAGCTCACGGACTAGCGGGAGCCACAATGAGCAGTTCTTC.

The J gene is TRBJ2-5, the V gene TRBV6-5, with TRBD2 matching 12 bases. CDR3 length: 15 amino acids. V trimming: 6 bases; J trimming: 8 bases; junction bases outside the gene matches: 10. Germline CDR1 reads MNHEY; CDR2 reads SVGAGI. The CDR3 loop reads CASSSSSTSGRTQYF. In DNA form, the CDR3 reads TGTGCCAGCAGCTCCTCCTCGACTAGCGGGAGAACCCAGTACTTC.

The rearrangement uses TRBV2 and TRBJ2-7, with 9 bases fitting TRBD2. The CDR3 has 14 amino acids. Germline CDR1 reads SNHLY; CDR2 reads FYNNEI. The junction had 12 bases not matched to a gene; V was cut back by 8 bases and J by 7 bases. CDR3 in amino acids: CASELAGVEEEQYF. The CDR3 nucleotides are TGTGCCAGCGAACTAGCGGGTGTAGAAGAAGAGCAGTACTTC.

This chain links TRBV28 with TRBJ1-1; maybe TRBD1 (5 bases). Germline V CDR1 and CDR2: MDHEN, SYDVKM. Trimming took 4 bases from V and 5 from J, leaving 14 bases between them. This CDR3 contains 14 residues. In DNA form, the CDR3 reads TGTGCCAGCAGTTCTGGGGGGAGAAGGACTGAAGCTTTCTTT. Translation: CASSSGGRRTEAFF.

This clone was found once. The V call is TRBV29-1, the J call TRBJ2-3, with TRBD1 identical over 7 bases. With V trimmed by 4 bases and J by 4 bases, 5 bases remained unmatched. The CDR3 extends over 13 amino acids. The germline CDR1 and CDR2 sequences are SQVTM and ANQGSEA. This CDR3 is CSVGQGVADTQYF. For the CDR3, the DNA is TGCAGCGTTGGGCAGGGGGTAGCAGATACGCAGTATTTT.

The genes are TRBV6-6 and TRBJ1-1, with D unclear. This CDR3 is built from 15 residues. Germline V lookup: CDR1 MNHNY, CDR2 SVGAGI (reference sequence). Between the trimmed V and J ends, which lost 0 bases and 0 bases, there was a span of 8 bases. This CDR3 is CASSYSLSLNTEAFF. Written as DNA, the CDR3 is TGTGCCAGCAGTTACTCGCTCAGCTTGAACACTGAAGCTTTCTTT.

The J gene is TRBJ2-3, the V gene TRBV7-9, with D unclear. Per germline, CDR1 SEHNR and CDR2 FQNEAQ (reference sequence). This CDR3 comprises 13 residues. V lost 2 bases to trimming and J lost 14 bases, with 17 bases between them. The CDR3 region has the DNA TGTGCCAGCAGCTTAAACGGGCCAATAGGGCCGTATTTT. Its protein is CASSLNGPIGPYF.

The chain has TRBV6-6 and TRBJ1-4; D not resolved. The CDR3 contains 13 residues. Germline V lookup: CDR1 MNHNY, CDR2 SVGAGI (reference sequence). V was cut by 7 bases and J by 4 bases, with 10 bases left in between. The CDR3 sequence: CASTRRSNEKLFF. The CDR3 DNA follows: TGTGCCAGCACTCGGCGGAGTAATGAAAAACTGTTTTTT.

This clone was seen only a few times. This chain joins TRBV7-8 and TRBJ2-7, with TRBD2 matching 12 bases. Per germline, CDR1 SGHVS and CDR2 FQNEAQ. The CDR3 totals 16 residues. With 4 bases clipped from V and 3 bases from J, the junction kept 7 bases outside the gene matches. The DNA of the CDR3 is TGTGCCAGCAGCTCCCGACGACTAGCGGGAGTCTACGAGCAGTACTTC. This sequence encodes CASSSRRLAGVYEQYF.

CDR3 DNA: TGTGCCATCAGTGATAGGCAGGGACTAAGAAATGAGCAGTTCTTC. Residues: CAISDRQGLRNEQFF. The chain combines TRBV10-3 with TRBJ2-1; 7 bases agree with TRBD2. There are 15 residues in the CDR3. V trimming: 3 bases; J trimming: 7 bases; junction bases outside the gene matches: 9. CDR1 is ENHRY and CDR2 is SYGVKD in the germline V gene.

The chain uses TRBV2 and TRBJ2-1; D is possibly TRBD1 (6 bases). The CDR3 contains 15 residues. Germline-derived CDR1 and CDR2 are SNHLY and FYNNEI. Between the trimmed V and J ends, which lost 2 bases and 4 bases, there was a span of 12 bases. The CDR3 DNA sequence: TGTGCCAGCAGTGAAACCAGGGGAATATACAATGAGCAGTTCTTC. Translated, it gives CASSETRGIYNEQFF.

V usage is TRBV18 and J usage is TRBJ1-1, with D possibly being TRBD1 (6 bases). Deletions cut 5 bases from V and 0 bases from J, with 16 bases between. This CDR3 contains 16 residues. Per the germline V gene, CDR1 is KGHSH and CDR2 is LQKENI. CDR3 nucleotides: TGTGCCAGCTCATCACAGGGTGGACAAATGAACACTGAAGCTTTCTTT. It translates to CASSSQGGQMNTEAFF.

The chain joins TRBV6-5 to TRBJ2-3; D may be TRBD2 (6 bases). The CDR3 covers 11 residues. V was cut by 11 bases and J by 6 bases, with 12 bases left in between. The germline gives CDR1 MNHEY, CDR2 SVGAGI. CDR3 sequence (DNA): TGTGCCGCGCGGGGAAAGGATACGCAGTATTTT. Protein sequence: CAARGKDTQYF.

The J gene is TRBJ2-1, the V gene TRBV5-5; TRBD2 aligns across 11 bases. The CDR3 spans 15 residues. Germline-derived CDR1 and CDR2 are SGHKS and YYEKEE (reference sequence). V shed 4 bases and J 5 bases; nucleotides not matched to a gene: 5. CDR3 DNA: TGTGCCAGCAGCAGGGGACTAGCGGATAACAATGAGCAGTTCTTC. It translates to CASSRGLADNNEQFF.